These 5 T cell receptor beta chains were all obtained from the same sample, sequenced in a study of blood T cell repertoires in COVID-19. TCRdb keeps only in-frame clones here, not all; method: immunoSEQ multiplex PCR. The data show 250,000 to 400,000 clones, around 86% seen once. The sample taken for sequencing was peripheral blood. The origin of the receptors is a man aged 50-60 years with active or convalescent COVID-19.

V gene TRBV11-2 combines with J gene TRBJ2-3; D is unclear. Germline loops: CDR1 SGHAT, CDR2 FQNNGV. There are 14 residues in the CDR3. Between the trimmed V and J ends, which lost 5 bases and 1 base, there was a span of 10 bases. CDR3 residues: CASSLTYGTDTQYF. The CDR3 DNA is TGTGCCAGCAGCCTCACATATGGCACAGATACGCAGTATTTT.

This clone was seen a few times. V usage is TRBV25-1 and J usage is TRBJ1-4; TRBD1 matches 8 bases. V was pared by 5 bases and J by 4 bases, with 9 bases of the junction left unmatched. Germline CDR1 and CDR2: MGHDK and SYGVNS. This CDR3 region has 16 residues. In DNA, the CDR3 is TGTGCCAGCAGTAAAGGACAGGGCGGAGATAATGAAAAACTGTTTTTT. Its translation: CASSKGQGGDNEKLFF.

The CDR3 coding sequence is TGTGCCATCAGTGATAGGCGGGGAGAGCAGTTCTTC. Translating gives CAISDRRGEQFF. The chain carries TRBV10-3 and TRBJ2-1; tentative D call: TRBD2 (6 bases). This CDR3 has 12 residues. Between the trimmed V and J ends, which lost 3 bases and 10 bases, there was a span of 10 bases. Germline assignment: CDR1 ENHRY and CDR2 SYGVKD.

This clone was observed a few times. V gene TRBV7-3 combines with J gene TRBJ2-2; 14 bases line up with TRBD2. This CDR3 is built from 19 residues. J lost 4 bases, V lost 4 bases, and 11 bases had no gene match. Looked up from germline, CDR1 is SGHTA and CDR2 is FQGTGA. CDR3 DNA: TGTGCCAGCAGCTCCCAACCGGGACTAGCGGGGGCGATCACCGGGGAGCTGTTTTTT. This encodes CASSSQPGLAGAITGELFF.

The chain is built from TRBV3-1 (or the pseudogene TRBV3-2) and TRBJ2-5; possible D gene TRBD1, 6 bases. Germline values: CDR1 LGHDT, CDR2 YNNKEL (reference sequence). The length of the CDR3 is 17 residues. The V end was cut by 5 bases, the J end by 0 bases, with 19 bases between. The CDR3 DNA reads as TGTGCCAGCAGCTGGCCGAAAGTTACAGGGAACCAAGAGACCCAGTACTTC. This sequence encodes CASSWPKVTGNQETQYF.